This T cell receptor beta chain was captured in a study of blood T cell repertoires in COVID-19. The study counted Cohort 3 donors as recovered given two negative PCRs, clearance, or symptom resolution. Generated by immunoSEQ multiplex PCR, the TCRdb table keeps only in-frame clones and is missing some. The sample carries around 290,000 clones, roughly 90% recorded once. V lost 0 bases, J lost 3 bases, and 12 bases lay in between. Germline V gene data show CDR1 as SGHRS and CDR2 as YFSETQ. The CDR3 is 15 residues long. The V gene is TRBV5-1, the J gene TRBJ1-1; no definite D call. The sequenced sample consisted of PBMCs or T cells enriched from blood (not recorded which). This TCR derives from a woman aged 40 to 50 who had recovered from COVID-19. CDR3 protein: CASSLAGYDDTEAFF. CDR3 nucleotide sequence: TGCGCCAGCAGCTTGGCCGGGTATGATGACACTGAAGCTTTCTTT.